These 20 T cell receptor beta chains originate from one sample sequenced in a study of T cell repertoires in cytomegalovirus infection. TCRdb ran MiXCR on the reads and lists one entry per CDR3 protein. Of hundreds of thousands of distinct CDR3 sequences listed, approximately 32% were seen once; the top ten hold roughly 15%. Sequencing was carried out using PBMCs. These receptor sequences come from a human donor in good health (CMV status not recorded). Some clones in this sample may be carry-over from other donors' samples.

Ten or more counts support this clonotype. Here the CDR3 DNA reads TGTGCCAGCAGCCCCCGCTGGACTGAAGCTTTCTTT. The encoded protein is CASSPRWTEAFF. The V call is TRBV7-2, the J call TRBJ1-1; D is uncertain. CDR3 length equals 12 residues. V was trimmed by 5 bases and J by 5 bases, leaving 9 bases between them. Per germline, CDR1 SGHTA and CDR2 FQGNSA.

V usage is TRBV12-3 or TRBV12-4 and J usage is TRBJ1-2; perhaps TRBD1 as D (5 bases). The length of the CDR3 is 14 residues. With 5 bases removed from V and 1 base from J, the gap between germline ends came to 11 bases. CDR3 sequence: CASSHTGLNYGYTF. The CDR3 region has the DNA TGTGCCAGCAGTCATACAGGACTTAACTATGGCTACACCTTC.

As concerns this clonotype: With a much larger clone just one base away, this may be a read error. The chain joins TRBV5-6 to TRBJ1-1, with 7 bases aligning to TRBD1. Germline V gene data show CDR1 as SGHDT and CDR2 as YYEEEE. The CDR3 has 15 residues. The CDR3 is CSSHRGAGMNTEAFF. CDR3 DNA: TGTTCCAGCCACAGGGGCGCGGGGATGAACACTGAAGCTTTCTTT.

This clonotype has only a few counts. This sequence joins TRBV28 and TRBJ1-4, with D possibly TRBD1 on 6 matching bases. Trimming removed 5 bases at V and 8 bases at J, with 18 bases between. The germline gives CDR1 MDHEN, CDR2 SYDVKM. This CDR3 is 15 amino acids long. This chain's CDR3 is CASSPLGGGEEKLFF. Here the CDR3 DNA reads TGTGCCAGCAGTCCCCTGGGGGGCGGAGAGGAAAAACTGTTTTTT.

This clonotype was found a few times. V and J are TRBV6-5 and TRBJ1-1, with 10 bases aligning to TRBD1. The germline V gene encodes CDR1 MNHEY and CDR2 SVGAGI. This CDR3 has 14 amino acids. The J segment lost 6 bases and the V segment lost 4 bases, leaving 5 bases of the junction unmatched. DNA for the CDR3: TGTGCCAGCAGTTCAGACAGGGGGCAGGCTGAAGCTTTCTTT. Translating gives CASSSDRGQAEAFF.

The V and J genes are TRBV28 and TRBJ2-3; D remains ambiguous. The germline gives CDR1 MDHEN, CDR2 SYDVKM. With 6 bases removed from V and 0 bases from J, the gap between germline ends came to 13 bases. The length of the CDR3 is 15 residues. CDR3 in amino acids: CASRKTRASTDTQYF. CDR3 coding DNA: TGTGCCAGCAGAAAGACACGCGCTAGCACAGATACGCAGTATTTT.

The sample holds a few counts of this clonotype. In DNA form, the CDR3 reads TGTGCCAGCAGTGAAGTGGGCTATGAGCAGTTCTTC. Encoded protein: CASSEVGYEQFF. The chain couples TRBV6-1 to TRBJ2-1, with D uncertain. The CDR3 totals 12 residues. Trimming left V 1 base short and J 8 bases short, with 6 bases between. Germline assignment: CDR1 MNHNS and CDR2 SASEGT.

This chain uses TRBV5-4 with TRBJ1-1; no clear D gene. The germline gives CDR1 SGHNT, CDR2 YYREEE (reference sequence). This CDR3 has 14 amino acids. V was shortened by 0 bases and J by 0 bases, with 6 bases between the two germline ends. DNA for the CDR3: TGTGCCAGCAGCTTGGCACACTTGAACACTGAAGCTTTCTTT. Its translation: CASSLAHLNTEAFF.

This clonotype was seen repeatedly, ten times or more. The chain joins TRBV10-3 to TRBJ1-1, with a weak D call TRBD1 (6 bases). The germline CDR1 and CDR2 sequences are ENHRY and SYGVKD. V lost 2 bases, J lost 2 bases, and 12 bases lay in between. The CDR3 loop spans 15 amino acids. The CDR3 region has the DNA TGTGCCATCAGTGAGGGCCCAGGGGCTAACACTGAAGCTTTCTTT. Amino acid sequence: CAISEGPGANTEAFF.

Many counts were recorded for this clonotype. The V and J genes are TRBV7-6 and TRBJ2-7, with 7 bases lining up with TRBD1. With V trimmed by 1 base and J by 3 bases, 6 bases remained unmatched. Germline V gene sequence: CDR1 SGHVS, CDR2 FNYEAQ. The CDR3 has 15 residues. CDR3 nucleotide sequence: TGTGCCAGCAGCTTAGGCCGGGACAGCAACTACGAGCAGTACTTC. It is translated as CASSLGRDSNYEQYF.

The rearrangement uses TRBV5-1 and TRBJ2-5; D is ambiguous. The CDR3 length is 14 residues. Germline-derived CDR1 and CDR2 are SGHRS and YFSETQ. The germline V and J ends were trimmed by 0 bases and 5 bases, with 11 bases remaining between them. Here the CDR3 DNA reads TGCGCCAGCAGCTTGGAACCTGCCCAGGAGACCCAGTACTTC. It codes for CASSLEPAQETQYF. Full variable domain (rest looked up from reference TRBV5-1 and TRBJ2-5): KAGVTQTPRYLIKTRGQQVTLSCSPISGHRSVSWYQQTPGQGLQFLFEYFSETQRNKGNFPGRFSGRQFSNSRSEMNVSTLELGDSALYLCASSLEPAQETQYFGPGTRLLVL.

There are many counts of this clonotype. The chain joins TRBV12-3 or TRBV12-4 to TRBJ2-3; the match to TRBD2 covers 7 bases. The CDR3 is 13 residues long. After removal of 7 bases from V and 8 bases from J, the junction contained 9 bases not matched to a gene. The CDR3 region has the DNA TGTGCCAGCACTCACCTGGGGGGGAGTACGCAGTATTTT. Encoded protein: CASTHLGGSTQYF.

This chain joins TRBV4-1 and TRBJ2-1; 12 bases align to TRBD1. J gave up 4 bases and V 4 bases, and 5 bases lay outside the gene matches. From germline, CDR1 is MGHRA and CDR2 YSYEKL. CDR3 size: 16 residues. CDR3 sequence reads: CASSPWDRGLYNEQFF. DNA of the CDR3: TGCGCCAGCAGCCCCTGGGACAGGGGGCTATACAATGAGCAGTTCTTC.

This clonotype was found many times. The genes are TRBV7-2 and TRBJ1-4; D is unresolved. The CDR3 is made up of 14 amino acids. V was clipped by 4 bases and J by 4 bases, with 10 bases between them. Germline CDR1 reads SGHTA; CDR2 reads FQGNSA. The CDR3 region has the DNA TGTGCCAGCAGCTATGGAGGTGGTAATGAAAAACTGTTTTTT. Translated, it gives CASSYGGGNEKLFF.

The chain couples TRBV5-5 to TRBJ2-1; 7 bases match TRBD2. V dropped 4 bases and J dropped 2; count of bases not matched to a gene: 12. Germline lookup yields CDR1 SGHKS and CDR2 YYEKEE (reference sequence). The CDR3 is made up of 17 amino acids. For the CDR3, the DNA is TGTGCCAGCAGCCTTATTAGCGGGCCAGTCCCCTACAATGAGCAGTTCTTC. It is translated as CASSLISGPVPYNEQFF.

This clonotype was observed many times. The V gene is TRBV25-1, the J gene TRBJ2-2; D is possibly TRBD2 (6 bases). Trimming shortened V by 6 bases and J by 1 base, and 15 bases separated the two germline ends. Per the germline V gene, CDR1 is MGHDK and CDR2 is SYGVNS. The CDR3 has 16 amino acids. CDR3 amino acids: CASSILALQNTGELFF. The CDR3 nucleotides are TGTGCCAGCAGCATACTAGCTCTCCAGAACACCGGGGAGCTGTTTTTT. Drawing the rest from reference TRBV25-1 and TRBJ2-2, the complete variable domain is EADIYQTPRYLVIGTGKKITLECSQTMGHDKMYWYQQDPGMELHLIHYSYGVNSTEKGDLSSESTVSRIRTEHFPLTLESARPSHTSQYLCASSILALQNTGELFFGEGSRLTVL.

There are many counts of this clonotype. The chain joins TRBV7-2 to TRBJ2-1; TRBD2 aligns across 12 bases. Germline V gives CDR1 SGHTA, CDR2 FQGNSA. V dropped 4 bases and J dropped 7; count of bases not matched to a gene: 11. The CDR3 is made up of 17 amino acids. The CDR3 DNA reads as TGTGCCAGCAGCTCCTCTAGCGGGGGGGCCCTGGGTAATGAGCAGTTCTTC. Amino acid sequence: CASSSSSGGALGNEQFF.

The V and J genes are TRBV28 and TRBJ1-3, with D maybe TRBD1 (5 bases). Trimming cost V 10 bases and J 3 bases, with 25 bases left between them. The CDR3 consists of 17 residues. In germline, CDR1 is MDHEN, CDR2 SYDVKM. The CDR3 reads CAISGGKREGRGNTIYF. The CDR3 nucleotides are TGTGCCATCAGCGGGGGAAAGAGGGAAGGCCGTGGAAACACCATATATTTT.

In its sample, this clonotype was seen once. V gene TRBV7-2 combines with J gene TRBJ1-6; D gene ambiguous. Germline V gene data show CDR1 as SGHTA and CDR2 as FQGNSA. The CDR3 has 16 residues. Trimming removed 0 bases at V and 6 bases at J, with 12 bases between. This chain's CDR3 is CASSLAGRLSNSPLHF. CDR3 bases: TGTGCCAGCAGCTTAGCGGGTCGATTGAGTAATTCACCCCTCCACTTT.

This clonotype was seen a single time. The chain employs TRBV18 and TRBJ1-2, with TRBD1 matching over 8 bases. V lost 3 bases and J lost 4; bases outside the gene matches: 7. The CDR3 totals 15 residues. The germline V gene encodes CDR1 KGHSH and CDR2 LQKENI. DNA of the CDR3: TGTGCCAGCTCACCTGCCGGGACAGGTGTCTATGGCTACACCTTC. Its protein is CASSPAGTGVYGYTF.